This T cell receptor (beta chain) derives from a study of cytotoxic CD8 clonotypes in ibrutinib-treated CLL. There are 9 residues in the CDR3. With V trimmed by 6 bases and J by 13 bases, 5 bases remained unmatched. The germline CDR1 and CDR2 sequences are SQVTM and ANQGSEA. Sequencing used immunoSEQ multiplex PCR; TCRdb keeps in-frame clones, though not all of them. The sample carries tens of thousands of clones, roughly 54% recorded once. Overall study findings and caveats: Clonality was elevated at ibrutinib response and had returned toward baseline at progression.

This clone was found once. The target antigen is unknown. The rearrangement links TRBV29-1 to TRBJ2-5, with 7 nucleotides matching TRBD1. The sample was PBMCs, taken at disease progression, from a patient treated with ibrutinib. The TCR originated in a human donor with chronic lymphocytic leukemia. CDR3 amino acids: CSVGTARYF. CDR3 DNA: TGCAGCGTGGGGACAGCCCGGTACTTC.